Listed here are 24 T cell receptor beta chains from one sample, sequenced in a study of spatial heterogeneity in lung cancer. TCRdb recomputed calls from the 5' RACE reads with MiXCR, one row per CDR3 protein. Of some 46,000 distinct CDR3 sequences detected, roughly 12% appear once; the ten largest clones hold under 35%. Time point meaning: blood at routine non-recurrence follow-up after resection. The sample consisted of PBMCs, taken at follow-up. Receptor source: a male donor with early-stage non-small cell lung cancer.

This clonotype came up many times. This chain connects TRBV20-1 to TRBJ2-6; D possibly corresponds to TRBD1 (5 bases). V was trimmed by 5 bases and J by 0 bases, leaving 8 bases between them. In germline, CDR1 is DFQATT, CDR2 SNEGSKA (reference sequence). This CDR3 comprises 14 residues. CDR3 protein: CSAHRSSGANVLTF. Written as DNA, the CDR3 is TGCAGTGCTCACAGGAGCTCTGGGGCCAACGTCCTGACTTTC.

This clonotype has a count of ten or more. The chain couples TRBV27 to TRBJ2-2; D tentatively fits TRBD1 or TRBD2 (5 bases each). The CDR3 runs 14 residues. The germline gives CDR1 MNHEY, CDR2 SMNVEV (reference sequence). V was cut by 2 bases and J by 3 bases, with 7 bases left in between. CDR3 DNA sequence: TGTGCCAGCAGTTTAGGGGGATACACCGGGGAGCTGTTTTTT. As protein: CASSLGGYTGELFF.

This clonotype was detected only a few times. This chain joins TRBV20-1 and TRBJ2-7; 7 bases fit TRBD1. The CDR3 loop spans 14 amino acids. The germline gives CDR1 DFQATT, CDR2 SNEGSKA (reference sequence). The V and J ends lost 0 bases and 4 bases, in that order; junction bases with no gene match: 6. The CDR3 sequence is CSARDVQGEYEQYF. Written as DNA, the CDR3 is TGCAGTGCTAGAGATGTTCAGGGGGAATACGAGCAGTACTTC.

This clonotype has a handful of counts. The V and J genes are TRBV7-9 and TRBJ2-2; the match to TRBD2 covers 13 bases. J lost 4 bases, V lost 4 bases, and 9 bases had no gene match. CDR3 length equals 18 residues. Germline V gene sequence: CDR1 SEHNR, CDR2 FQNEAQ (reference sequence). DNA for the CDR3: TGTGCCAGCAGCTCCTCCTCGACTAGCGGGAGGACCACCGGGGAGCTGTTTTTT. Its translation is CASSSSSTSGRTTGELFF.

The table lists this clonotype with a few counts. This sequence joins TRBV19 and TRBJ1-2; D is unresolved. Germline V gene sequence: CDR1 LNHDA, CDR2 SQIVND (reference sequence). Trimming removed 9 bases from V and 10 bases from J, with 9 bases in between. The CDR3 is made up of 9 amino acids. The CDR3, as DNA: TGTGCCAGCGGACCCCCCTACACCTTC. This codes for CASGPPYTF.

The V call is TRBV12-3 or TRBV12-4, the J call TRBJ2-7; D gene unclear. The CDR3 loop spans 13 amino acids. V was clipped by 3 bases and J by 4 bases, with 10 bases between them. Written as DNA, the CDR3 is TGTGCCAGCAGTTTTACGGAGAAGTACGAGCAGTACTTC. Its translation: CASSFTEKYEQYF.

Concerning this clonotype: Since a much larger clone is just one base distant, this may be a read error. The J gene is TRBJ2-3, the V gene TRBV24-1; D may be TRBD2 (5 bases). Germline V lookup: CDR1 KGHDR, CDR2 SFDVKD. This CDR3 contains 15 residues. V was clipped by 1 base and J by 4 bases, with 11 bases between them. The CDR3 bases are TGTGCCACCAGTGATTTATGCGGGCAGGCAGATACGCAGTATTTT. This translates into CATSDLCGQADTQYF.

This clonotype came up many times. The chain combines TRBV2 with TRBJ2-2; 9 bases agree with TRBD2. CDR3 length: 17 amino acids. Germline loops: CDR1 SNHLY, CDR2 FYNNEI. V lost 1 base and J lost 5; bases outside the gene matches: 8. The CDR3 coding sequence is TGTGCCAGCAGTGAAGAGGGTAGCGGGGGCGTAACCGGGGAGCTGTTTTTT. It codes for CASSEEGSGGVTGELFF.

This clonotype was seen at least ten times. For the CDR3, the DNA is TGCGCCAGCAGCTTGTCAGGACTAGTCGGCAATGAGCAGTTCTTC. Translated, it gives CASSLSGLVGNEQFF. This chain links TRBV5-1 with TRBJ2-1; 7 bases align to TRBD2. Germline lookup yields CDR1 SGHRS and CDR2 YFSETQ. V lost 1 base and J lost 6; bases outside the gene matches: 7. CDR3 length equals 15 residues.

This clonotype was counted many times. The chain carries TRBV5-6 and TRBJ2-5; 7 bases align to TRBD2. The CDR3 extends over 14 amino acids. Germline loops: CDR1 SGHDT, CDR2 YYEEEE. The J segment lost 4 bases and the V segment lost 4 bases, leaving 7 bases of the junction unmatched. DNA of the CDR3: TGTGCCAGCAGCCCGGGACTATGGGGAGAGACCCAGTACTTC. It specifies CASSPGLWGETQYF.

J is TRBJ2-7 and V is TRBV7-2, with a tentative D call TRBD2 (6 bases). Trimming took off 5 bases at V and 3 bases at J, with 14 bases between the two ends. The CDR3 sequence is 14 residues long. Germline V gene data show CDR1 as SGHTA and CDR2 as FQGNSA. CDR3 in amino acids: CASSPRDGNYEQYF. CDR3 DNA: TGTGCCAGCAGCCCGCGGGACGGAAACTACGAGCAGTACTTC. The full variable domain, its missing parts supplied by reference TRBV7-2 and TRBJ2-7, is GAGVSQSPSNKVTEKGKDVELRCDPISGHTALYWYRQSLGQGLEFLIYFQGNSAPDKSGLPSDRFSAERTGGSVSTLTIQRTQQEDSAVYLCASSPRDGNYEQYFGPGTRLTVT.

Only a few counts were recorded for this clonotype. The chain couples TRBV5-8 to TRBJ2-5; D may be TRBD1 (6 bases). Germline V gene data show CDR1 as SGHTS and CDR2 as YDEGEE. The CDR3 is 14 residues long. V shed 0 bases and J shed 1 base, with 7 bases lying between them. CDR3 amino acids: CASSLVGAQETQYF. CDR3 nucleotide sequence: TGTGCCAGCAGCTTGGTGGGGGCCCAAGAGACCCAGTACTTC.

This clonotype was counted between two and nine times. The rearrangement joins TRBV5-5 to TRBJ1-5; D gene ambiguous. Trimming took off 2 bases at V and 5 bases at J, with 14 bases between the two ends. The CDR3 extends over 15 amino acids. Germline CDR1 and CDR2: SGHKS and YYEKEE (reference sequence). The CDR3 loop is CASSLMGVSDQPQHF. CDR3 sequence (DNA): TGTGCCAGCAGCTTAATGGGAGTCTCCGATCAGCCCCAGCATTTT.

This chain uses TRBV29-1 with TRBJ2-5, with 8 bases identical to TRBD1. Per germline, CDR1 SQVTM and CDR2 ANQGSEA. J lost 2 bases, V lost 6 bases, and 11 bases had no gene match. The CDR3 spans 15 residues. This chain's CDR3 is CSVERTGLGQETQYF. CDR3 nucleotides: TGCAGCGTGGAACGGACAGGGTTGGGGCAAGAGACCCAGTACTTC.

This clonotype came up many times. This chain links TRBV20-1 with TRBJ1-2; 10 bases are shared with TRBD1. The CDR3 has 13 residues. Looked up from germline, CDR1 is DFQATT and CDR2 is SNEGSKA (reference sequence). The junction had 7 bases not matched to a gene; V was cut back by 6 bases and J by 6 bases. DNA of the CDR3: TGCAGTGCGACGACAGGGGGCGGAAATGGCTACACCTTC. Translated, it gives CSATTGGGNGYTF.

This clonotype was seen repeatedly, ten times or more. The chain employs TRBV12-3 or TRBV12-4 and TRBJ1-3; 9 bases match TRBD1. Trimming cost V 6 bases and J 1 base; bases outside gene matches: 7. This CDR3 has 16 residues. The CDR3 spells CASSLTGGNSGNTIYF. The CDR3 coding sequence is TGTGCCAGCAGCCTGACAGGGGGGAATTCTGGAAACACCATATATTTT.

The J gene is TRBJ2-5, the V gene TRBV10-2, with 8 bases identical to TRBD1. This CDR3 contains 13 residues. The V and J ends lost 3 bases and 4 bases, in that order; junction bases with no gene match: 1. Germline values: CDR1 WSHSY, CDR2 SAAADI. The CDR3 DNA sequence: TGCGCCAGCAGTGACAGGGGGCGAGAGACCCAGTACTTC. It specifies CASSDRGRETQYF.

This clonotype was picked up many times. V is TRBV28 and J is TRBJ2-1; 8 bases map to TRBD2. Losses at the gene ends were 2 bases for V and 4 bases for J; bases not matched to a gene: 7. Germline V gene sequence: CDR1 MDHEN, CDR2 SYDVKM. This CDR3 has 16 residues. The CDR3: CASSLLAGGRYNEQFF. The CDR3 DNA is TGTGCCAGCAGTTTACTGGCGGGGGGCCGTTACAATGAGCAGTTCTTC.

This clonotype came up a few times. This chain links TRBV27 with TRBJ1-1; D ambiguous. The CDR3 is 16 residues long. The V end lost 2 bases, the J end lost 0 bases, and 13 bases lay between the germline ends. The germline V gene encodes CDR1 MNHEY and CDR2 SMNVEV (reference sequence). The CDR3 sequence is CASSLIGPSMNTEAFF. The CDR3 DNA sequence: TGTGCCAGCAGTTTAATCGGTCCCTCCATGAACACTGAAGCTTTCTTT.

In its sample, this clonotype was seen many times. This rearrangement joins TRBV27 to TRBJ2-1; no clear D gene. CDR1 is MNHEY, CDR2 SMNVEV, per germline (reference sequence). V lost 8 bases and J 0 bases, leaving 17 bases between the germline ends. The CDR3 is 16 residues long. The DNA of the CDR3 is TGTGCCAGCCGGCTTGCACCGGTTAGCTCCTACAATGAGCAGTTCTTC. Residues: CASRLAPVSSYNEQFF.

The chain uses TRBV4-3 and TRBJ1-6; D is perhaps TRBD1 (6 bases). This CDR3 comprises 17 residues. The germline V and J ends were trimmed by 3 bases and 8 bases, with 20 bases remaining between them. Germline V gene data show CDR1 as LGHNA and CDR2 as YSLEER. Here the CDR3 DNA reads TGCGCCAGCAGCCAGCTCTACAGGGCAAGTATGGATTCACCCCTCCACTTT. This sequence encodes CASSQLYRASMDSPLHF.

J is TRBJ2-7 and V is TRBV11-3, with D perhaps TRBD2 (5 bases). Trimming shortened V by 2 bases and J by 2 bases, and 13 bases separated the two germline ends. The CDR3 is 15 amino acids. CDR1 and CDR2 (germline): SGHNT, YENEEA. CDR3 DNA sequence: TGTGCCAGCAGCTTAAGGAGCGGATCGCCCTACGAGCAGTACTTC. Encoded protein: CASSLRSGSPYEQYF.

There are many counts of this clonotype. The V call is TRBV6-2 or TRBV6-3, the J call TRBJ1-1; D gene uncertain. Deletions cut 6 bases from V and 4 bases from J, with 12 bases between. Germline V gives CDR1 MNHEY, CDR2 SVGEGT. The CDR3 is made up of 13 amino acids. The CDR3: CASRHASGTEAFF. The DNA of the CDR3 is TGTGCCAGCAGGCACGCGTCGGGCACTGAAGCTTTCTTT.

The genes are TRBV23-1 and TRBJ1-6; a possible D gene is TRBD1 (6 bases). TRBV23-1 is flagged as an ORF with uncertain function. The CDR3 is made up of 14 amino acids. V gave up 8 bases and J gave up 10 bases, with 18 bases separating them. CDR3 sequence reads: CASPGQGGLSPLHF. CDR3 coding DNA: TGCGCCAGCCCCGGACAAGGGGGGCTATCACCCCTCCACTTT.